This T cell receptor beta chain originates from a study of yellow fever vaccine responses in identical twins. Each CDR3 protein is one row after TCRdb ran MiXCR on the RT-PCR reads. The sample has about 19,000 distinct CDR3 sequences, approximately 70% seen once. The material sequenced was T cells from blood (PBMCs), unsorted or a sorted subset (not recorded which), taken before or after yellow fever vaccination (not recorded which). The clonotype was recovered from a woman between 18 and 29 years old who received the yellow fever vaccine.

In DNA, the CDR3 is TGCGCCAGCAGCCAACGGACTAGCGGGCCCTACGAGCAGTACTTC. This sequence encodes CASSQRTSGPYEQYF. This chain connects TRBV5-1 to TRBJ2-7; 11 bases align to TRBD2. V gave up 4 bases and J gave up 2 bases; unmatched junction bases: 5. The CDR3 spans 15 residues. In germline, CDR1 is SGHRS, CDR2 YFSETQ.